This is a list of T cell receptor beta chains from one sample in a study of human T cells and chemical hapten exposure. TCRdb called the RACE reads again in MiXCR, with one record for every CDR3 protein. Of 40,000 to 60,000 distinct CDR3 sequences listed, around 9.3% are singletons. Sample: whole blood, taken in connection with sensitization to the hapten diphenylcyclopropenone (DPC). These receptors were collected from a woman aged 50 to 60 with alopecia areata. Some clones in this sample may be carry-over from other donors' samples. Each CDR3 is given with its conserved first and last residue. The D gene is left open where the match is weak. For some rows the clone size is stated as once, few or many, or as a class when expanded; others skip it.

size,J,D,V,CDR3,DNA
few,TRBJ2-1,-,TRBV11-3,CASSLGLSSYNEQFF,TGTGCCAGCAGCTTGGGACTTAGCTCCTACAATGAGCAGTTCTTC
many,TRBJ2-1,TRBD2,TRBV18,CASSPRTSVNEQFF,TGTGCCAGCTCACCTAGGACTAGCGTAAATGAGCAGTTCTTC
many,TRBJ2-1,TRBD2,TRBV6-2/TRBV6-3,CASKVIGRVNEQFF,TGTGCCAGCAAGGTCATCGGGAGGGTGAATGAGCAGTTCTTC
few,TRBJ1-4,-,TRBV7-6,CASSPRIRNEKLFF,TGTGCCAGCAGCCCCCGGATCCGCAATGAAAAACTGTTTTTT
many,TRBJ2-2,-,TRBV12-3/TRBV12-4,CASIPWAAKAINTGELFF,TGTGCCAGCATCCCTTGGGCAGCCAAAGCTATCAACACCGGGGAGCTGTTTTTT
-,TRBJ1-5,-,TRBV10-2,CASTPQGIIGQPQHF,TGCGCCAGCACCCCACAGGGCATAATTGGTCAGCCCCAGCATTTT
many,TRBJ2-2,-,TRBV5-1,CASSLGANTGELFF,TGCGCCAGCAGCCTAGGGGCGAACACCGGGGAGCTGTTTTTT
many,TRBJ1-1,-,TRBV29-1,CSVEDQGVGGSGTGAFF,TGCAGCGTTGAAGATCAGGGAGTCGGCGGCAGCGGAACTGGAGCTTTCTTT
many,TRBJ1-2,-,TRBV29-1,CSVWDIGGRIYGYTF,TGCAGCGTTTGGGACATAGGGGGTCGCATATATGGCTACACCTTC
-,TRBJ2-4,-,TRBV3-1,CASSNRLAKNIQYF,TGTGCCAGCAGCAACAGGCTAGCCAAAAACATTCAGTACTTC